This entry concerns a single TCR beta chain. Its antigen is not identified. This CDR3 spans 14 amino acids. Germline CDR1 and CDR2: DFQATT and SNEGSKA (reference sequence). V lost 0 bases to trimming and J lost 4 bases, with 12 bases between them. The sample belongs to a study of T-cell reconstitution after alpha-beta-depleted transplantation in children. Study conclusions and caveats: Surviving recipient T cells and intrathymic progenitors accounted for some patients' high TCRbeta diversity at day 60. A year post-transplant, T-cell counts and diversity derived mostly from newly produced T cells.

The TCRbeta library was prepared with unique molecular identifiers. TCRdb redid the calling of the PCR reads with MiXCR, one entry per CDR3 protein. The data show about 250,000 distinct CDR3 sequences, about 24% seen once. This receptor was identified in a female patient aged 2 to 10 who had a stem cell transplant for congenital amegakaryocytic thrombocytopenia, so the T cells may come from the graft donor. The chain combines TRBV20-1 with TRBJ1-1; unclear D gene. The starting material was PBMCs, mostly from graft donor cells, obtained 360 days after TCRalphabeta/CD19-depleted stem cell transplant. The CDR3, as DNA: TGCAGTGCTAGAGACGACTATAAGGGCACTGAAGCTTTCTTT. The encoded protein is CSARDDYKGTEAFF.